One and the same sample provided the 18 T cell receptor beta chains below, sequenced in a study of beta chain features in type 1 diabetes. Findings of the study overall: Significant though moderate, a shortening of TCRB CDR3s appeared in all four CD4+ subsets of Type 1 diabetes patients.

The sequenced template was cDNA made from the entire isolated RNA. Clones were sequenced by immunoSEQ multiplex PCR, and TCRdb holds only the in-frame ones, with some missing. The table includes more than 250,000 clones, over 20% detected once. The antigens these receptors bind are not known. The source material was naive CD4+ T cells from blood. These receptors were collected from a woman between 40 and 55 years old with type 1 diabetes.

This clone was picked up a small number of times. The chain employs TRBV20-1 and TRBJ2-7, with D unresolved. This CDR3 contains 11 residues. Germline CDR1 DFQATT, CDR2 SNEGSKA (reference sequence). CDR3 loop: CSANMASEQYF. As DNA, the CDR3 is TGCAGCGCCAACATGGCCTCCGAGCAGTACTTC.

This rearrangement joins TRBV6-5 to TRBJ2-1; D is perhaps TRBD1 (5 bases). There are 10 residues in the CDR3. The germline V and J ends were trimmed by 10 bases and 9 bases, with 10 bases remaining between them. Germline V CDR1 and CDR2: MNHEY, SVGAGI. CDR3 in amino acids: CATFRVEQFF. Written as DNA, the CDR3 is TGTGCCACCTTCAGGGTTGAGCAGTTCTTC.

This clone was counted only a few times. The chain links TRBV30 to TRBJ2-1, with 8 bases lining up with TRBD2. The CDR3 is made up of 13 amino acids. CDR1 and CDR2 (germline): GTSNPN, SVGIG (reference sequence). V gave up 7 bases and J gave up 1 base; unmatched junction bases: 3. The CDR3 loop is CAFSGSSYNEQFF. The CDR3 DNA reads as TGTGCCTTCAGCGGGAGTTCCTACAATGAGCAGTTCTTC. Combining the CDR3 with reference TRBV30 and TRBJ2-1 gives the whole variable domain SQTIHQWPATLVQPVGSPLSLECTVEGTSNPNLYWYRQAAGRGLQLLFYSVGIGQISSEVPQNLSASRPQDRQFILSSKKLLLSDSGFYLCAFSGSSYNEQFFGPGTRLTVL.

The chain uses TRBV28 and TRBJ2-7; 7 positions agree with TRBD2. CDR3 length: 12 amino acids. CDR1 and CDR2 (germline): MDHEN, SYDVKM. Trimming cost V 6 bases and J 4 bases; bases outside gene matches: 3. Here the CDR3 reads CASSSGGYEQYF. For the CDR3, the DNA is TGTGCCAGCAGCTCCGGGGGGTACGAGCAGTACTTC.

This clone was observed a handful of times. The chain is built from TRBV5-1 and TRBJ1-2, with a weak D call TRBD1 (5 bases). Trimming removed 0 bases from V and 6 bases from J, with 12 bases in between. The CDR3 has 14 residues. Germline CDR1 and CDR2: SGHRS and YFSETQ. The CDR3 DNA follows: TGCGCCAGCAGCTTGGAAAGGGGAGGCAATGGCTACACCTTC. This translates into CASSLERGGNGYTF.

The count of this clone is one. The rearrangement uses TRBV5-1 and TRBJ2-7, with 8 bases aligning to TRBD1. The trim removed 2 bases at V and 5 bases at J, leaving 9 bases unmatched. CDR3 size: 15 residues. Germline CDR1 reads SGHRS; CDR2 reads YFSETQ. CDR3 DNA sequence: TGCGCCAGCAGCTTAGGGAGCTCAGGGGGCGACGAGCAGTACTTC. Translating it yields CASSLGSSGGDEQYF.

This chain uses TRBV6-1 with TRBJ2-2; 8 bases are shared with TRBD2. This CDR3 spans 22 amino acids. In germline, CDR1 is MNHNS, CDR2 SASEGT. J gave up 0 bases and V 2 bases, and 20 bases lay outside the gene matches. CDR3 bases: TGTGCCAGCAGTGAATGGGGTGGGGCAGCATCACTAGCGGCCCCGAACACCGGGGAGCTGTTTTTT. Protein sequence: CASSEWGGAASLAAPNTGELFF.

This clone was seen more than once but under ten times. J is TRBJ1-3 and V is TRBV2; 7 bases match TRBD1. V lost 5 bases and J lost 1; bases outside the gene matches: 5. The CDR3 runs 15 residues. Germline V CDR1 and CDR2: SNHLY, FYNNEI. The CDR3 coding sequence is TGTGCCAGCAGTCGGGACAGTTTTTCTGGAAACACCATATATTTT. Residues: CASSRDSFSGNTIYF. Supplemented by reference TRBV2 and TRBJ1-3, the full variable domain reads EPEVTQTPSHQVTQMGQEVILRCVPISNHLYFYWYRQILGQKVEFLVSFYNNEISEKSEIFDDQFSVERPDGSNFTLKIRSTKLEDSAMYFCASSRDSFSGNTIYFGEGSWLTVV.

V gene TRBV27 combines with J gene TRBJ2-6; D is unclear. The germline V gene has CDR1 MNHEY and CDR2 SMNVEV (reference sequence). Trimming stripped 4 bases from V and 0 bases from J, with 10 bases between. The CDR3 length is 16 residues. This CDR3 is CASSSNRPSGANVLTF. The CDR3 nucleotides read TGTGCCAGCAGTTCGAACAGACCCTCTGGGGCCAACGTCCTGACTTTC.

The chain carries TRBV13 and TRBJ1-1; D call uncertain. V was shortened by 5 bases and J by 3 bases, with 4 bases between the two germline ends. The CDR3 runs to 11 residues. The V gene's germline CDR1 is PRHDT and CDR2 FYEKMQ (reference sequence). Here the CDR3 reads CASSRDTEAFF. The CDR3 DNA is TGTGCCAGCAGCCGGGACACTGAAGCTTTCTTT.

This clone has only a few counts. The chain employs TRBV27 and TRBJ2-6; D might be TRBD2 (7 bases). Germline V gene lookup returns CDR1 MNHEY and CDR2 SMNVEV (reference sequence). CDR3 size: 16 residues. Trimming cost V 6 bases and J 5 bases, with 17 bases left between them. CDR3 coding DNA: TGTGCCAGCAGACCCTGGGGGGGCGTGAGGGCCAACGTCCTGACTTTC. It is translated as CASRPWGGVRANVLTF.

The chain's CDR3 is CASSLFQGTNYGYTF. CDR3 coding DNA: TGCGCCAGCAGCTTGTTTCAGGGAACTAACTATGGCTACACCTTC. The chain combines TRBV5-1 with TRBJ1-2, with D maybe TRBD1 (5 bases). The CDR3 loop spans 15 amino acids. V was clipped by 1 base and J by 0 bases, with 10 bases between them. The V gene's germline CDR1 is SGHRS and CDR2 YFSETQ.

The sample holds a few counts of this clone. The chain joins TRBV5-6 to TRBJ1-1; D ambiguous. Trimming took off 5 bases at V and 4 bases at J, with 12 bases between the two ends. The germline V gene has CDR1 SGHDT and CDR2 YYEEEE. The CDR3 covers 13 residues. Here the CDR3 DNA reads TGTGCCAGCAGTCGGGAGGGCGGCACTGAAGCTTTCTTT. Protein product: CASSREGGTEAFF.

The chain recombines TRBV28 with TRBJ1-5; D is possibly TRBD1 (5 bases). Looked up from germline, CDR1 is MDHEN and CDR2 is SYDVKM. The V and J ends lost 10 bases and 1 base respectively, with 11 bases between them. There are 13 residues in the CDR3. The chain's CDR3 is CATGERSNQPQHF. The CDR3 DNA sequence: TGTGCCACGGGGGAACGAAGCAATCAGCCCCAGCATTTT.

V usage is TRBV9 and J usage is TRBJ1-1, with D possibly TRBD1 on 5 matching bases. CDR1 SGDLS and CDR2 YYNGEE come from the germline V gene. This CDR3 has 14 amino acids. The V and J ends lost 0 bases and 8 bases respectively, with 14 bases between them. The CDR3 DNA reads as TGTGCCAGCAGCGTAGAGTTCCAGGGCCGGGAAGCTTTCTTT. Protein sequence: CASSVEFQGREAFF. Complete variable domain (other parts from reference TRBV9 and TRBJ1-1): DSGVTQTPKHLITATGQRVTLRCSPRSGDLSVYWYQQSLDQGLQFLIQYYNGEERAKGNILERFSAQQFPDLHSELNLSSLELGDSALYFCASSVEFQGREAFFGQGTRLTVV.

The gene calls are TRBV4-2 and TRBJ2-4; 8 nucleotides align to TRBD1. J gave up 0 bases and V 0 bases, and 13 bases lay outside the gene matches. The germline CDR1 and CDR2 sequences are LGHNA and YNFKEQ. CDR3 length: 20 amino acids. The CDR3 DNA is TGTGCCAGCAGCCAAGAGTCGGGGACAGGACGGCTCATAGCCAAAAACATTCAGTACTTC. Translated: CASSQESGTGRLIAKNIQYF.

This clone has only a few counts. The CDR3 coding sequence is TGTGCCAGCAGCTCAGGGGGCGCACTCTACGAGCAGTACTTC. Translating it yields CASSSGGALYEQYF. V gene TRBV11-1 combines with J gene TRBJ2-7; 8 positions match TRBD1. Germline V gives CDR1 SGHAT, CDR2 FQDESV (reference sequence). There are 14 residues in the CDR3. V dropped 4 bases and J dropped 3; count of bases not matched to a gene: 5.

The chain links TRBV28 to TRBJ1-2; D not certain. This CDR3 has 13 amino acids. Germline CDR1 is MDHEN and CDR2 is SYDVKM. V lost 7 bases and J 4 bases, leaving 13 bases between the germline ends. This CDR3 reads CASTRGMGYGYTF. For the CDR3, the DNA is TGTGCCAGCACGAGAGGGATGGGCTATGGCTACACCTTC.